Below are 24 T cell receptor beta chains sequenced from a single sample in a study of shared clonotypes between healthy human individuals. The data were produced by immunoSEQ multiplex PCR, yet TCRdb's version contains in-frame clones alone and is incomplete. The data show about 680,000 clones, more than 70% seen once. The sample consisted of memory CD4+ T cells sorted from blood. Stated subset: CD45RA-negative fraction. All receptors derive from a woman in her 30s in good health.

This clone was observed a few times. The chain recombines TRBV6-5 with TRBJ1-1, with TRBD1 matching 9 bases. The germline V gene encodes CDR1 MNHEY and CDR2 SVGAGI. The CDR3 extends over 14 amino acids. V lost 5 bases to trimming and J lost 1 base; unmatched junction nucleotides: 2. The CDR3 is CASSNRGQNTEAFF. The CDR3 coding sequence is TGTGCCAGCAGTAACAGGGGGCAGAACACTGAAGCTTTCTTT.

The chain uses TRBV7-9 and TRBJ1-4; D gene ambiguous. There are 15 residues in the CDR3. V lost 2 bases to trimming and J lost 0 bases, with 7 bases between them. Germline-derived CDR1 and CDR2 are SEHNR and FQNEAQ (reference sequence). The CDR3 DNA reads as TGTGCCAGCAGCTTAAACATTGCAACTAATGAAAAACTGTTTTTT. Its translation is CASSLNIATNEKLFF.

V and J are TRBV9 and TRBJ1-3; unclear D gene. The CDR3 loop spans 14 amino acids. Germline CDR1 is SGDLS and CDR2 is YYNGEE. The V end was cut by 5 bases, the J end by 2 bases, with 11 bases between. Here the CDR3 reads CASSPSSAGNTIYF. The CDR3 nucleotides are TGTGCCAGCAGTCCTTCTTCTGCTGGAAACACCATATATTTT.

The CDR3 DNA reads as TGTGCCAGCTCACCGAAGAACTACAATGAGCAGTTCTTC. It is translated as CASSPKNYNEQFF. The chain combines TRBV18 with TRBJ2-1; the D is unclear. V lost 3 bases to trimming and J lost 3 bases, with 6 bases between them. The CDR3 sequence is 13 residues long. From germline, CDR1 is KGHSH and CDR2 LQKENI.

The CDR3 reads CASSPRQGRVGETQYF. The DNA for the CDR3 is TGCGCCAGCAGCCCGCGACAGGGACGGGTTGGAGAGACCCAGTACTTC. The J gene is TRBJ2-5, the V gene TRBV4-1; 7 bases line up with TRBD1. In germline, CDR1 is MGHRA, CDR2 YSYEKL. The CDR3 is 16 residues long. With V trimmed by 4 bases and J by 4 bases, 12 bases remained unmatched.

This clone has a count of ten or more. V gene TRBV13 combines with J gene TRBJ2-4; TRBD2 matches at 10 bases. Per germline, CDR1 PRHDT and CDR2 FYEKMQ (reference sequence). The J segment lost 9 bases and the V segment lost 3 bases, leaving 8 bases of the junction unmatched. The CDR3 consists of 15 residues. The CDR3 coding sequence is TGTGCCAGCAGCTTTCAGCGGGAGGGCCTAGGCATTCAGTACTTC. It translates to CASSFQREGLGIQYF.

The rearrangement uses TRBV27 and TRBJ1-5; D might be TRBD1 (6 bases). The CDR3 length is 15 residues. CDR1 is MNHEY, CDR2 SMNVEV, per germline (reference sequence). V gave up 1 base and J gave up 7 bases, with 14 bases separating them. CDR3 in amino acids: CASSLLAGGGQPQHF. The DNA for the CDR3 is TGTGCCAGCAGTTTATTAGCTGGGGGCGGACAGCCCCAGCATTTT.

Points on this clone: One end of the junction is discordant with germline, which a read error may explain. The CDR3 loop reads CASSLGQPGKTQYF. The DNA for the CDR3 is TGTGCCAGCAGCTTGGGACAACCGGGAAAGACCCAGTACTTC. This chain links TRBV5-1 with TRBJ2-5, with a weak D call TRBD1 (6 bases). The germline CDR1 and CDR2 sequences are SGHRS and YFSETQ. This CDR3 comprises 14 residues.

This chain uses TRBV7-9 with TRBJ2-7; TRBD2 matches 9 bases. The J segment lost 3 bases and the V segment lost 6 bases, leaving 3 bases of the junction unmatched. This CDR3 is built from 13 residues. Looked up from germline, CDR1 is SEHNR and CDR2 is FQNEAQ (reference sequence). CDR3 residues: CASSILAGYEQYF. CDR3 nucleotide sequence: TGTGCCAGCAGTATACTAGCGGGCTACGAGCAGTACTTC.

This clone was picked up a small number of times. The V gene is TRBV6-5, the J gene TRBJ2-5; D is perhaps TRBD2 (5 bases). The CDR3 has 13 amino acids. Germline CDR1 reads MNHEY; CDR2 reads SVGAGI. V lost 5 bases and J lost 5, with 12 bases in between. The CDR3 spells CASSLFGEETQYF. The DNA of the CDR3 is TGTGCCAGCAGTCTCTTTGGGGAGGAGACCCAGTACTTC.

This clone was observed a handful of times. The chain is built from TRBV6-1 and TRBJ1-2; D gene uncertain. The CDR3 is 14 residues long. The V end was cut by 0 bases, the J end by 2 bases, with 7 bases between. In germline, CDR1 is MNHNS, CDR2 SASEGT. The CDR3 reads CASSEAPANYGYTF. Here the CDR3 DNA reads TGTGCCAGCAGTGAAGCGCCAGCCAACTATGGCTACACCTTC.

J is TRBJ1-4 and V is TRBV7-7; unclear D gene. The CDR3 covers 14 residues. Germline CDR1 is SSHAT and CDR2 is FNYEAQ (reference sequence). The germline V and J ends were trimmed by 5 bases and 12 bases, with 19 bases remaining between them. CDR3 sequence: CASSLSVTSPQLFF. CDR3 DNA: TGTGCCAGCAGCCTGAGCGTCACCTCTCCCCAACTGTTTTTT.

The chain is built from TRBV6-5 and TRBJ2-5; D is possibly TRBD2 (5 bases). The V gene's germline CDR1 is MNHEY and CDR2 SVGAGI. The CDR3 totals 15 residues. V lost 4 bases, J lost 2 bases, and 14 bases lay in between. The CDR3 protein is CASSSHYSAQETQYF. The CDR3 region has the DNA TGTGCCAGCAGTTCCCACTATAGCGCGCAAGAGACCCAGTACTTC.

V gene TRBV5-1 combines with J gene TRBJ1-1; unclear D gene. The germline V gene encodes CDR1 SGHRS and CDR2 YFSETQ. The CDR3 extends over 13 amino acids. V lost 5 bases to trimming and J lost 5 bases, with 13 bases between them. The CDR3 DNA reads TGCGCCAGCAGGGCGGTTTTACAGACTGAAGCTTTCTTT. This sequence encodes CASRAVLQTEAFF.

The chain couples TRBV11-2 to TRBJ2-7, with D tentatively TRBD1 (6 bases). V shed 1 base and J shed 4 bases, with 11 bases lying between them. Germline CDR1 SGHAT, CDR2 FQNNGV. This CDR3 is built from 14 residues. The CDR3 reads CASSLGGGRYEQYF. For the CDR3, the DNA is TGTGCCAGCAGCTTAGGAGGGGGTCGGTACGAGCAGTACTTC. Complete variable domain (other parts from reference TRBV11-2 and TRBJ2-7): EAGVAQSPRYKIIEKRQSVAFWCNPISGHATLYWYQQILGQGPKLLIQFQNNGVVDDSQLPKDRFSAERLKGVDSTLKIQPAKLEDSAVYLCASSLGGGRYEQYFGPGTRLTVT.

The rearrangement links TRBV28 to TRBJ2-3, with a possible D match to TRBD1 (7 bases). The CDR3 contains 16 residues. The germline V gene has CDR1 MDHEN and CDR2 SYDVKM. V gave up 5 bases and J gave up 0 bases, with 15 bases separating them. The CDR3: CASSIGGTASTDTQYF. The CDR3 bases are TGTGCCAGCAGTATTGGAGGGACAGCCAGCACAGATACGCAGTATTTT.

This clone appeared a single time. The J gene is TRBJ1-1, the V gene TRBV7-9; no definite D call. The CDR3 is 17 amino acids. The germline CDR1 and CDR2 sequences are SEHNR and FQNEAQ (reference sequence). Trimming removed 5 bases from V and 1 base from J, with 20 bases in between. CDR3 protein: CASSPGLDRNKNTEAFF. The CDR3 region has the DNA TGTGCCAGCAGCCCGGGATTGGACCGAAACAAGAACACTGAAGCTTTCTTT.

About this clone itself: Other DNA sequences in the same sample also yield this CDR3. The V gene is TRBV30, the J gene TRBJ1-2, with D possibly being TRBD1 (5 bases). V gave up 2 bases and J gave up 8 bases, with 12 bases separating them. In germline, CDR1 is GTSNPN, CDR2 SVGIG (reference sequence). The CDR3 totals 12 residues. CDR3 in DNA: TGTGCCTGGAGTTCGGGACTTGGCGGCTACACCTTC. Translation: CAWSSGLGGYTF.

This clone was counted only a few times. The V gene is TRBV6-6, the J gene TRBJ2-5; a weak D match, TRBD2 (6 bases). The V and J ends lost 0 bases and 2 bases respectively, with 7 bases between them. CDR3 length: 14 residues. Germline values: CDR1 MNHNY, CDR2 SVGAGI (reference sequence). The CDR3 region has the DNA TGTGCCAGCAGTTACTCGGGGGGACAAGAGACCCAGTACTTC. Protein sequence: CASSYSGGQETQYF.

The chain joins TRBV20-1 to TRBJ2-5; D ambiguous. Germline V lookup: CDR1 DFQATT, CDR2 SNEGSKA (reference sequence). V was pared by 6 bases and J by 5 bases, with 10 bases between. The CDR3 length is 11 residues. The CDR3 region has the DNA TGCAGTGCCCCTGATATGGAGACCCAGTACTTC. Its translation: CSAPDMETQYF.

For the CDR3, the DNA is TGTGCCACCAGCAGAGCGCAGGGGTTGAACACTGAAGCTTTCTTT. This codes for CATSRAQGLNTEAFF. The chain carries TRBV15 and TRBJ1-1, with D perhaps matching TRBD1 (6 bases). Per the germline V gene, CDR1 is LNHNV and CDR2 is YYDKDF (reference sequence). Trimming took off 1 base at V and 0 bases at J, with 9 bases between the two ends. The CDR3 spans 15 residues. Drawing the rest from reference TRBV15 and TRBJ1-1, the complete variable domain is DAMVIQNPRYQVTQFGKPVTLSCSQTLNHNVMYWYQQKSSQAPKLLFHYYDKDFNNEADTPDNFQSRRPNTSFCFLDIRSPGLGDTAMYLCATSRAQGLNTEAFFGQGTRLTVV.

CDR3 amino acids: CASSIDPLGQTYQPQHF. CDR3 nucleotide sequence: TGTGCCAGTAGTATAGATCCTTTGGGCCAGACTTATCAGCCCCAGCATTTT. The V call is TRBV19, the J call TRBJ1-5; D is unresolved. V shed 0 bases and J shed 5 bases, with 17 bases lying between them. Germline assignment: CDR1 LNHDA and CDR2 SQIVND (reference sequence). This CDR3 is built from 17 residues.

This clone was observed a handful of times. V usage is TRBV6-1 and J usage is TRBJ1-5; D gene ambiguous. Germline CDR1 and CDR2: MNHNS and SASEGT. Trimming removed 3 bases from V and 5 bases from J, with 11 bases in between. The CDR3 is 14 amino acids. CDR3 bases: TGTGCCAGCAGTGATGTGGCGGACTATCAGCCCCAGCATTTT. It translates to CASSDVADYQPQHF.

The chain has TRBV10-1 and TRBJ2-3; possible D gene TRBD1, 5 bases. V shed 8 bases and J shed 1 base, with 10 bases lying between them. Germline V gene sequence: CDR1 WNHNN, CDR2 SYGVQD (reference sequence). The CDR3 consists of 13 residues. The CDR3 here is CASGEGGTDTQYF. The CDR3 nucleotides read TGCGCCAGCGGCGAAGGGGGCACAGATACGCAGTATTTT.